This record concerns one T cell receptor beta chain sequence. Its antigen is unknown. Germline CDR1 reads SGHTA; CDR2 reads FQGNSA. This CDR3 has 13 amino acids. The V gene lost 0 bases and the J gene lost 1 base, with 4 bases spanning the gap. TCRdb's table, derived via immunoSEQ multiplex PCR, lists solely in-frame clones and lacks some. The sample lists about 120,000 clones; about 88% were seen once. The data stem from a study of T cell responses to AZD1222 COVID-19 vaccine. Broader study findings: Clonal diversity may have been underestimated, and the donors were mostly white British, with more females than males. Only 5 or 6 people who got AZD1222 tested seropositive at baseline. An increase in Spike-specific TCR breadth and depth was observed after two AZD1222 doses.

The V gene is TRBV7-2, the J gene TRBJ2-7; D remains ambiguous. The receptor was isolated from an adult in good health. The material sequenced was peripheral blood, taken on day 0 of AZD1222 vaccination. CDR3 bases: TGTGCCAGCAGCTTAGCCCTGTCCTACGAGCAGTACTTC. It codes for CASSLALSYEQYF.